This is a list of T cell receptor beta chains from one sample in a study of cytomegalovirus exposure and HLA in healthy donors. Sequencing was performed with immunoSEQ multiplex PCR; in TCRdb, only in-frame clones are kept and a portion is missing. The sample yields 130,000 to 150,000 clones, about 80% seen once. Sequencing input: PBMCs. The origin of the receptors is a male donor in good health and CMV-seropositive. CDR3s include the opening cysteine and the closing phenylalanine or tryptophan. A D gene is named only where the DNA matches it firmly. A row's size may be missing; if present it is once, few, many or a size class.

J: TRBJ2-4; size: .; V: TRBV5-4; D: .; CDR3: CASSLDLKNIQYF; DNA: TGTGCCAGCAGCTTGGATCTGAAAAACATTCAGTACTTC
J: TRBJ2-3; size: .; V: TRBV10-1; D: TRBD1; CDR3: CASGGQGRGTQYF; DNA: TGCGCCAGCGGGGGACAGGGTCGCGGTACGCAGTATTTT
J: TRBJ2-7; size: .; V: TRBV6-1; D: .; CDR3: CASSPKYGVEQYF; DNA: TGTGCCAGCAGTCCCAAGTACGGGGTCGAGCAGTACTTC
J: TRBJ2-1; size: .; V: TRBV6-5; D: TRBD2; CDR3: CASSSGLAAFNEQFF; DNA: TGTGCCAGCAGCTCCGGACTAGCGGCATTTAATGAGCAGTTCTTC
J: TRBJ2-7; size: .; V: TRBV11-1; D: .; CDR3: CASSSGDGSYEQYF; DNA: TGTGCCAGCAGCTCAGGGGACGGCTCCTACGAGCAGTACTTC
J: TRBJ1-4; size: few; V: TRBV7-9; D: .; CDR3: CASSLVGNEKLFF; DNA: TGTGCCAGCAGCTTAGTCGGGAATGAAAAACTGTTTTTT
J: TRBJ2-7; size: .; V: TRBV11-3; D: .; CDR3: CASPSRGLNYEQYF; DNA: TGTGCCAGCCCAAGCCGGGGTCTGAACTACGAGCAGTACTTC
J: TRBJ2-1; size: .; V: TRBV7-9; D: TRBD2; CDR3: CASSADPGGPYNEQFF; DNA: TGTGCCAGCAGCGCAGACCCGGGGGGGCCTTACAATGAGCAGTTCTTC
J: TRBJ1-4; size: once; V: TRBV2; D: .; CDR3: CASSAHPTGIMQEKLFF; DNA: TGTGCCAGCAGCGCCCATCCTACAGGGATAATGCAGGAAAAACTGTTTTTT
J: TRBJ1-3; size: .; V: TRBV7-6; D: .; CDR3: CASSLSYGSGNTIYF; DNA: TGTGCCAGCAGCTTATCGTACGGCTCTGGAAACACCATATATTTT
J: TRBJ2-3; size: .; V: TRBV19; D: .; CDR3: CASSPRGQSTDTQYF; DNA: TGTGCCAGTAGTCCGAGAGGTCAGAGCACAGATACGCAGTATTTT
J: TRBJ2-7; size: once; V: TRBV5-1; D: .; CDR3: CASSLVWAGNDEQYF; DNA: TGCGCCAGCAGCTTGGTTTGGGCAGGTAATGACGAGCAGTACTTC
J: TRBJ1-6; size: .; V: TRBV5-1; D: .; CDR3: CASSLAPNSPLHF; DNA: TGCGCCAGCAGCTTGGCCCCAAATTCACCCCTCCACTTT
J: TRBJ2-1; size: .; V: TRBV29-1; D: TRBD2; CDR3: CSVESGRTYNEQFF; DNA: TGCAGCGTTGAAAGCGGGAGAACCTACAATGAGCAGTTCTTC
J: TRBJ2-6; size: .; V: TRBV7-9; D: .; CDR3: CASSFSTGANVLTF; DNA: TGTGCCAGCAGCTTTTCTACTGGGGCCAACGTCCTGACTTTC
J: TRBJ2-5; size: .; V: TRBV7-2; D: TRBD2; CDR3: CASSLGGTSGQETQYF; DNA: TGTGCCAGCAGCTTGGGTGGGACTAGCGGTCAAGAGACCCAGTACTTC
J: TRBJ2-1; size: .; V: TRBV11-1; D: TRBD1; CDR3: CASSQLGQGWSEQFF; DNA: TGTGCCAGCAGCCAGTTAGGACAGGGTTGGAGTGAGCAGTTCTTC
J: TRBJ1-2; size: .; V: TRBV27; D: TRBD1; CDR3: CASSLQGQGYGYTF; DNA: TGTGCCAGCAGTTTGCAAGGACAGGGGTATGGCTACACCTTC
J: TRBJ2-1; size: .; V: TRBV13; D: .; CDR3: CASSLGPGAQFF; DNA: TGTGCCAGCAGCTTAGGTCCTGGGGCGCAGTTCTTC
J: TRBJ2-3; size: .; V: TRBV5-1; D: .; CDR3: CASSLAVRRVSDTQYF; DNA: TGCGCCAGCAGCTTGGCCGTCAGGCGGGTTTCAGATACGCAGTATTTT
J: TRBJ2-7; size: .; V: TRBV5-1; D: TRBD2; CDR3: CASRDGGGTLEQYF; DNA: TGCGCCAGCAGAGATGGGGGGGGGACCTTGGAGCAGTACTTC
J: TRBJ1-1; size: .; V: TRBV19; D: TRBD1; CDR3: CASGTGGRNTEAFF; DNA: TGTGCCAGTGGGACAGGGGGGAGGAACACTGAAGCTTTCTTT
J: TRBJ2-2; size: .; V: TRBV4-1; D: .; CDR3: CASSQDSSENTGELFF; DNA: TGCGCCAGCAGCCAAGATAGTAGCGAGAACACCGGGGAGCTGTTTTTT
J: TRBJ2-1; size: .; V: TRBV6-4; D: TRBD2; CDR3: CASSVVGTSGYNEQFF; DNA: TGTGCCAGCAGTGTTGTTGGAACTAGCGGTTACAATGAGCAGTTCTTC
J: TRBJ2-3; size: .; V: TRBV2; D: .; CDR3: CASSVGGDTQYF; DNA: TGTGCCAGCAGTGTAGGCGGAGATACGCAGTATTTT
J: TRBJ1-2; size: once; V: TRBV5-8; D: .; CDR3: CASSLSSGFNYGYTF; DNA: TGTGCCAGCAGCTTGTCGTCAGGATTTAACTATGGCTACACCTTC
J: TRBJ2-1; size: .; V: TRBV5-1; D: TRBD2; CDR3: CASSLALAGDVDEQFF; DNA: TGCGCCAGCAGCTTGGCCCTAGCGGGGGATGTCGATGAGCAGTTCTTC
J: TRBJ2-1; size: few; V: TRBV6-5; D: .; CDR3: CASSYSRVTEQFF; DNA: TGTGCCAGCAGTTACTCGAGGGTTACGGAGCAGTTCTTC
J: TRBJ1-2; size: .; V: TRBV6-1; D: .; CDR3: CASRSSQGNYGYTF; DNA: TGTGCCAGCAGATCGTCGCAGGGCAACTATGGCTACACCTTC
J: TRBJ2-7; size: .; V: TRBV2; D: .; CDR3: CASSPRTGYEQYF; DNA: TGTGCCAGCAGTCCCCGGACTGGCTACGAGCAGTACTTC
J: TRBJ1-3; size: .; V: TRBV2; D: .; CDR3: CASSEPRAGNTIYF; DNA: TGTGCCAGCAGTGAACCCAGGGCCGGAAACACCATATATTTT
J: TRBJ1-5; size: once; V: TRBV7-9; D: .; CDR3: CSSSRSNQPQHF; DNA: TGTTCCAGCAGCCGCAGTAATCAGCCCCAGCATTTT